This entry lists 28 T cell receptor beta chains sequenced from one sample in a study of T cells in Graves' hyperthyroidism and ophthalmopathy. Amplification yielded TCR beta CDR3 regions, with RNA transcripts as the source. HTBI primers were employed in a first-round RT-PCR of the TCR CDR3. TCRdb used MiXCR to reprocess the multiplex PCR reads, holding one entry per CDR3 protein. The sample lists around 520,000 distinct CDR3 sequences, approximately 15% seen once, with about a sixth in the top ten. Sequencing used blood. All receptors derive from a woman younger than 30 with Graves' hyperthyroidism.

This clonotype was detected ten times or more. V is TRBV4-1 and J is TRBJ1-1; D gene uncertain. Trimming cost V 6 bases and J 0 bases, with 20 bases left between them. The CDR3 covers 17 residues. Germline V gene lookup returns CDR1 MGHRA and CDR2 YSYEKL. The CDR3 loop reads CASRGPASSPMNTEAFF. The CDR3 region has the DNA TGCGCCAGCAGAGGCCCGGCCTCCAGTCCCATGAACACTGAAGCTTTCTTT.

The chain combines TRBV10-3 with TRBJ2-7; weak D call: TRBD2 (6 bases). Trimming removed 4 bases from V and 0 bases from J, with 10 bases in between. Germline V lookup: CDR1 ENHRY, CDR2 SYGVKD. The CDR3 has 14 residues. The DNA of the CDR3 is TGTGCCATCAGTGCGAGTAGCGGCTCCTACGAGCAGTACTTC. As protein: CAISASSGSYEQYF.

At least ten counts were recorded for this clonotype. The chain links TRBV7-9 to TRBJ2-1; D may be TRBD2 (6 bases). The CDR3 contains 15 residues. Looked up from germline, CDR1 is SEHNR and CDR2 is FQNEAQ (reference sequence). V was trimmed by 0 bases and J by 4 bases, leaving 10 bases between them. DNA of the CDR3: TGTGCCAGCAGCTTAGCGGCGCTAGCGTACAATGAGCAGTTCTTC. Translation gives CASSLAALAYNEQFF.

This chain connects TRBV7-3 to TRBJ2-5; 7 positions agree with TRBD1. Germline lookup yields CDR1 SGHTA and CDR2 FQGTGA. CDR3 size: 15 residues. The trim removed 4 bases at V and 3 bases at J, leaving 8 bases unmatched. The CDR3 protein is CASSSPDDREETQYF. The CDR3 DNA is TGTGCCAGCAGCTCCCCCGACGACAGGGAAGAGACCCAGTACTTC. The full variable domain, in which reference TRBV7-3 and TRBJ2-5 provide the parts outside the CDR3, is GAGVSQTPSNKVTEKGKYVELRCDPISGHTALYWYRQSLGQGPEFLIYFQGTGAADDSGLPNDRFFAVRPEGSVSTLKIQRTERGDSAVYLCASSSPDDREETQYFGPGTRLLVL.

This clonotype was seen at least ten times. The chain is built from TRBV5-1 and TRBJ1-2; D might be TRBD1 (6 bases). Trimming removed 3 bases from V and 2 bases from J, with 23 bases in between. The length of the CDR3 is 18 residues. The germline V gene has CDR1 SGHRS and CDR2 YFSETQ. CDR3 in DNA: TGCGCCAGCAGCTGGAGGGGGTCGGTGGTTGGCTCCAACTATGGCTACACCTTC. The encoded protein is CASSWRGSVVGSNYGYTF.

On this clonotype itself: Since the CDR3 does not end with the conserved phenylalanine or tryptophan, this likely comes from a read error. The CDR3 DNA is TGCGCCAGCAGCTCGAGACAGGGGCCAGATACGCAGTATTCT. The encoded protein is CASSSRQGPDTQYS. The chain is built from TRBV5-1 and TRBJ2-3; 8 nucleotides line up with TRBD1. The CDR3 length is 14 residues. Germline loops: CDR1 SGHRS, CDR2 YFSETQ. V lost 3 bases, J lost 4 bases, and 4 bases stayed unmatched.

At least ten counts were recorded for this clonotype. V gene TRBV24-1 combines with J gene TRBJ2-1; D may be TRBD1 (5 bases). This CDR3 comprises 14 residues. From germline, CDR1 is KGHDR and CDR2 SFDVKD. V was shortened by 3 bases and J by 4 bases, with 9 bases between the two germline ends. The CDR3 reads CATSDETDYNEQFF. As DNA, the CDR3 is TGTGCCACCAGTGATGAGACAGATTACAATGAGCAGTTCTTC.

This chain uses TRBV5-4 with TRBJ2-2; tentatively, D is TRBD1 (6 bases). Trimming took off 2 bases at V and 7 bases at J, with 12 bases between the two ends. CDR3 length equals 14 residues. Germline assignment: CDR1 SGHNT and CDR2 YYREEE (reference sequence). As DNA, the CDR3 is TGTGCCAGCAGCTTCAGGGGTGACGACGGGGAGCTGTTTTTT. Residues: CASSFRGDDGELFF. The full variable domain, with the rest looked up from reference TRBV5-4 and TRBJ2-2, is ETGVTQSPTHLIKTRGQQVTLRCSSQSGHNTVSWYQQALGQGPQFIFQYYREEENGRGNFPPRFSGLQFPNYSSELNVNALELDDSALYLCASSFRGDDGELFFGEGSRLTVL.

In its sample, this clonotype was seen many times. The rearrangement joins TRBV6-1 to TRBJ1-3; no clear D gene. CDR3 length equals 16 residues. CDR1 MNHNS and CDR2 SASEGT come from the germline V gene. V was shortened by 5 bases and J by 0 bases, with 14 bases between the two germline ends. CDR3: CASSPGSSSSGNTIYF. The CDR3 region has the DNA TGTGCCAGCAGTCCCGGGTCTAGTTCCTCTGGAAACACCATATATTTT.

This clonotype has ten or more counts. CDR3 DNA: TGTGCCAGCAGTACCCACACCCGGTACGAGCAGTACTTC. Encoded protein: CASSTHTRYEQYF. The chain combines TRBV12-3 or TRBV12-4 with TRBJ2-7; D uncertain. The ends were cut back, 5 bases at V and 4 bases at J, with 12 bases in the middle. CDR3 length: 13 amino acids.

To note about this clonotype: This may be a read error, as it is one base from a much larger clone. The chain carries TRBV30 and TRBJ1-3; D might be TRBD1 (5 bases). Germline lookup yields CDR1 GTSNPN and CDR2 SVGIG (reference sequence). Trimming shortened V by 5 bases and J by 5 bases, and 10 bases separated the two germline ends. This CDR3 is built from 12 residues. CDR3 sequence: CAWGSGRNTIYF. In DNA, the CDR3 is TGTGCCTGGGGGTCAGGGAGAAACACCATATATTTT.

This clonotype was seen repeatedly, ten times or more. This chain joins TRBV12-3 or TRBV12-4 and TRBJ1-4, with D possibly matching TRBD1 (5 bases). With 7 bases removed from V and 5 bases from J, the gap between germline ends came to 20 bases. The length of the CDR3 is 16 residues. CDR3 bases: TGTGCCAGCACCACTTTAAGCGGGGCCAAAAATGAAAAACTGTTTTTT. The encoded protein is CASTTLSGAKNEKLFF.

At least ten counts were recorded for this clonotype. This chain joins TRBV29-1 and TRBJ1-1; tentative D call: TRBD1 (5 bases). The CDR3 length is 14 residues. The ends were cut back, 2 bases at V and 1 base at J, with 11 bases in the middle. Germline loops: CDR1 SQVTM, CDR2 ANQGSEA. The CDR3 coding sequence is TGCAGCGTTGAAAAAGGGGCCTGGAACACTGAAGCTTTCTTT. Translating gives CSVEKGAWNTEAFF.

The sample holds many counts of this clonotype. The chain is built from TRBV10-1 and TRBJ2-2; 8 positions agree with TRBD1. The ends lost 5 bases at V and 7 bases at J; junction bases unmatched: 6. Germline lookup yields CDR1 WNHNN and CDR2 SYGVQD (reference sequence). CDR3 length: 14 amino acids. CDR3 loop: CASSPQGAGGELFF. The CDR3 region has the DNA TGCGCCAGCAGTCCGCAGGGGGCTGGCGGGGAGCTGTTTTTT.

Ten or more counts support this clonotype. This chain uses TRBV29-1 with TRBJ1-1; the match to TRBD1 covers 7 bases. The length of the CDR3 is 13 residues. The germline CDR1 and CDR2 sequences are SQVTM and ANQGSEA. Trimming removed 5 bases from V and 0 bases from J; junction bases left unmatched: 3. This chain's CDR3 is CSVLDRVNTEAFF. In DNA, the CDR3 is TGCAGCGTTCTAGACAGGGTGAACACTGAAGCTTTCTTT. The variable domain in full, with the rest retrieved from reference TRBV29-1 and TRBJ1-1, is SAVISQKPSRDICQRGTSLTIQCQVDSQVTMMFWYRQQPGQSLTLIATANQGSEATYESGFVIDKFPISRPNLTFSTLTVSNMSPEDSSIYLCSVLDRVNTEAFFGQGTRLTVV.

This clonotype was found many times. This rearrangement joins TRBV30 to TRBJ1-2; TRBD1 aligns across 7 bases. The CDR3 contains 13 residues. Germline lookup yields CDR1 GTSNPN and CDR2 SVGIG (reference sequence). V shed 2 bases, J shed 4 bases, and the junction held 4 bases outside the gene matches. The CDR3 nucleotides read TGTGCCTGGAGTCACGGACAGGTCTATGGCTACACCTTC. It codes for CAWSHGQVYGYTF.

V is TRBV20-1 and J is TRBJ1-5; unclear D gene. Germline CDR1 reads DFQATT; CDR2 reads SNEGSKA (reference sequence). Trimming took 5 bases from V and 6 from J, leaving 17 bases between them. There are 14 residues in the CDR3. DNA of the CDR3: TGCAGTGCTCATTCGGGCGGCATTTTTCAGCCCCAGCATTTT. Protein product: CSAHSGGIFQPQHF.

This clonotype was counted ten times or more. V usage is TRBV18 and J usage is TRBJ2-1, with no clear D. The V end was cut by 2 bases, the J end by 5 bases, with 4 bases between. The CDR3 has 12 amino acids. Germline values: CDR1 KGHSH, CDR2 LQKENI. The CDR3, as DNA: TGTGCCAGCTCACCATTGCACAATGAGCAGTTCTTC. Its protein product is CASSPLHNEQFF.

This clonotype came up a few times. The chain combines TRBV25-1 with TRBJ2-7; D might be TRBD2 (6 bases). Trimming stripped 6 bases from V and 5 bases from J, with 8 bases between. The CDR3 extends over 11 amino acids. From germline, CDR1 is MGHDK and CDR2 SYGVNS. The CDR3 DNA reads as TGTGCCAGCAGCTCGGGGGACGAGCAGTACTTC. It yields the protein CASSSGDEQYF.

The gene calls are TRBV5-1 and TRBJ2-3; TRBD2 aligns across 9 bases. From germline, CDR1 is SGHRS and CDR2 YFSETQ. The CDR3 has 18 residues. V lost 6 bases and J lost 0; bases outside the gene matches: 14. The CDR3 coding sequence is TGCGCCAGCACGTGGGCTAGCGGGGTCCGCTCTAGCACAGATACGCAGTATTTT. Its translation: CASTWASGVRSSTDTQYF.

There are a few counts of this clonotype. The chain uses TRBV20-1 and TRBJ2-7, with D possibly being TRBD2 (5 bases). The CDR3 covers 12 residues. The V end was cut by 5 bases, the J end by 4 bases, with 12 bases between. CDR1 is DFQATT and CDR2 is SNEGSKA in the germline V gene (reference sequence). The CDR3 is CSAARGLYEQYF. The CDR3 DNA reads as TGCAGTGCTGCTAGAGGGTTGTACGAGCAGTACTTC.

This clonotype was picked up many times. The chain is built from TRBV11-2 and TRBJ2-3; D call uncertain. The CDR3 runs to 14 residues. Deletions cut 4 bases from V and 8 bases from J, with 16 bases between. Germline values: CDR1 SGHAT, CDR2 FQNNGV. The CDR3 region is CASSSTDSPGTQYF. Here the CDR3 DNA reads TGTGCCAGCAGCTCTACAGACTCTCCGGGTACGCAGTATTTT.

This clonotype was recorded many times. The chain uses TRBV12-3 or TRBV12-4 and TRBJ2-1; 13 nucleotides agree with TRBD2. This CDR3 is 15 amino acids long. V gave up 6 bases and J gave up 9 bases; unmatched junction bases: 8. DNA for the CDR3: TGTGCCAGCAGCCATACCGGGACTAGCGGGACTGAGCAGTTCTTC. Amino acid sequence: CASSHTGTSGTEQFF.

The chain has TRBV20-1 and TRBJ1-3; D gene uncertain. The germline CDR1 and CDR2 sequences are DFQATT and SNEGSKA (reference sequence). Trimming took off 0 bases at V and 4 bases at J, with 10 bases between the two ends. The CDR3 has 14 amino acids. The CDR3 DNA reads TGCAGTGCTAGAGATTTTGAATTGGGAAACACCATATATTTT. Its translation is CSARDFELGNTIYF.

CDR3 DNA: TGTGCCAGCAGTTACTCGATGACAGAGACCCAGTACTTC. The encoded protein is CASSYSMTETQYF. This chain uses TRBV6-6 with TRBJ2-5; no clear D. Trimming stripped 0 bases from V and 4 bases from J, with 6 bases between. In germline, CDR1 is MNHNY, CDR2 SVGAGI (reference sequence). CDR3 length equals 13 residues.

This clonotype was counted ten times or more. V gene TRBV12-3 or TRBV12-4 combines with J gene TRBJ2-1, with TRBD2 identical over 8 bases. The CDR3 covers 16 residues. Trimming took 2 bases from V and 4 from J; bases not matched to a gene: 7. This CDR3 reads CASSLRLAGGYNEQFF. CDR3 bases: TGTGCCAGCAGTTTAAGGCTAGCGGGCGGGTACAATGAGCAGTTCTTC.

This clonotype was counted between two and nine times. Here the CDR3 DNA reads TGCAGTGCTAGAGATCGAGCTAGTCAGCCCCAGCATTTT. Protein sequence: CSARDRASQPQHF. The chain joins TRBV20-1 to TRBJ1-5, with D hard to call. The CDR3 sequence is 13 residues long. Trimming took off 0 bases at V and 6 bases at J, with 9 bases between the two ends. Germline V gives CDR1 DFQATT, CDR2 SNEGSKA (reference sequence).

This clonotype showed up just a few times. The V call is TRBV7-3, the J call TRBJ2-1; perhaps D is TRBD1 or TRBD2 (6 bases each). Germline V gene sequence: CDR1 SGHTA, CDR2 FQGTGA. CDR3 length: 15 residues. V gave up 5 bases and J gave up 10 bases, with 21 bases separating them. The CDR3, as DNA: TGTGCCAGCAGCCTCGGGGGCGGTCAGGCGAGGGAGCAGTTCTTC. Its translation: CASSLGGGQAREQFF.